Presented here are 30 T cell receptor beta chains from one specimen sequenced in a study of shared clonotypes between healthy human individuals. Profiling relied on immunoSEQ multiplex PCR, and the TCRdb table lists in-frame clones only, not all of them. This repertoire shows some 2,000,000 clones, about 95% found once; its top ten account for more than 0.95%. The naive CD8 fraction comprised CD45RO-negative cells positively selected for CCR7 and excluded terminally differentiated effector memory CD45RA+ cells. Sequenced material: naive CD8+ T cells sorted from blood. These receptors were obtained from a man in his late teens or twenties in good health.

The chain combines TRBV29-1 with TRBJ2-5; the D is unclear. This CDR3 spans 12 amino acids. Germline CDR1 SQVTM, CDR2 ANQGSEA. Trimming removed 4 bases at V and 5 bases at J, with 11 bases between. In DNA form, the CDR3 reads TGCAGCGTTGCGGAGAGTGCTGAGACCCAGTACTTC. This sequence encodes CSVAESAETQYF.

V usage is TRBV18 and J usage is TRBJ1-3; 9 bases agree with TRBD1. CDR1 is KGHSH and CDR2 is LQKENI in the germline V gene. V was clipped by 6 bases and J by 2 bases; unmatched bases: 5. There are 15 residues in the CDR3. CDR3 sequence (DNA): TGTGCCAGCTCTCCCGGGACAGGGCCTGGAAACACCATATATTTT. Residues: CASSPGTGPGNTIYF.

This chain uses TRBV6-1 with TRBJ1-2; a weak D match, TRBD1 (5 bases). Germline loops: CDR1 MNHNS, CDR2 SASEGT. This CDR3 is built from 14 residues. Trimming removed 6 bases at V and 8 bases at J, with 19 bases between. The CDR3 coding sequence is TGTGCCAGCAGCGAACGACAGATTTTGTGGGGCTACACCTTC. The encoded protein is CASSERQILWGYTF.

This chain joins TRBV4-1 and TRBJ1-6, with D possibly being TRBD1 (6 bases). This CDR3 contains 13 residues. V was trimmed by 1 base and J by 9 bases, leaving 7 bases between them. The germline V gene encodes CDR1 MGHRA and CDR2 YSYEKL. The CDR3 DNA reads as TGCGCCAGCAGCCAAGGGGGGCTTTCACCCCTCCACTTT. Its protein product is CASSQGGLSPLHF.

The chain joins TRBV9 to TRBJ1-2; 7 nucleotides line up with TRBD1. CDR3 size: 15 residues. J was trimmed by 3 bases and V by 0 bases; bases with no gene match: 5. Germline V gene lookup returns CDR1 SGDLS and CDR2 YYNGEE. The CDR3 bases are TGTGCCAGCAGCGTAGGGGGAACAGGGGACTATGGCTACACCTTC. It yields the protein CASSVGGTGDYGYTF. Looking up the rest from reference TRBV9 and TRBJ1-2 gives the full variable domain: DSGVTQTPKHLITATGQRVTLRCSPRSGDLSVYWYQQSLDQGLQFLIQYYNGEERAKGNILERFSAQQFPDLHSELNLSSLELGDSALYFCASSVGGTGDYGYTFGSGTRLTVV.

J is TRBJ2-1 and V is TRBV6-5; 11 bases match TRBD1. The CDR3 extends over 16 amino acids. Germline loops: CDR1 MNHEY, CDR2 SVGAGI. The trim removed 4 bases at V and 6 bases at J, leaving 8 bases unmatched. The CDR3 spells CASSSGVGTGGNEQFF. For the CDR3, the DNA is TGTGCCAGCAGTTCAGGCGTCGGGACAGGGGGCAATGAGCAGTTCTTC.

This clone was seen a single time. This chain connects TRBV27 to TRBJ1-1; D uncertain. The V end lost 6 bases, the J end lost 0 bases, and 20 bases lay between the germline ends. In germline, CDR1 is MNHEY, CDR2 SMNVEV (reference sequence). CDR3 size: 17 residues. DNA of the CDR3: TGTGCCAGCAGCTTCCTCGGGCCGTCGGGTGTGAACACTGAAGCTTTCTTT. Its translation: CASSFLGPSGVNTEAFF.

This clone was counted a single time. Additional DNA sequences in this sample encode the identical CDR3. The rearrangement uses TRBV9 and TRBJ2-3; no clear D gene. The CDR3 sequence is 12 residues long. Germline values: CDR1 SGDLS, CDR2 YYNGEE. The germline V and J ends were trimmed by 4 bases and 6 bases, with 9 bases remaining between them. This CDR3 is CASSPQGDTQYF. CDR3 DNA: TGTGCCAGCAGCCCCCAAGGGGATACGCAGTATTTT.

The CDR3 loop is CASSLGNVAYNSPLHF. DNA for the CDR3: TGTGCCAGCAGTTTAGGCAACGTCGCCTATAATTCACCCCTCCACTTT. This chain links TRBV28 with TRBJ1-6; D gene unclear. V was shortened by 2 bases and J by 2 bases, with 10 bases between the two germline ends. The V gene's germline CDR1 is MDHEN and CDR2 SYDVKM. This CDR3 comprises 16 residues.

The chain has TRBV7-9 and TRBJ2-2; D may match TRBD1 or TRBD2 (5 bases each). The V and J ends lost 3 bases and 5 bases respectively, with 10 bases between them. The V gene's germline CDR1 is SEHNR and CDR2 FQNEAQ (reference sequence). This CDR3 has 14 amino acids. This CDR3 reads CASSFVGTTGELFF. CDR3 coding DNA: TGTGCCAGCAGCTTTGTAGGGACGACCGGGGAGCTGTTTTTT.

The V and J genes are TRBV5-4 and TRBJ2-1; D gene uncertain. V lost 0 bases to trimming and J lost 0 bases, with 4 bases between them. From germline, CDR1 is SGHNT and CDR2 YYREEE (reference sequence). The CDR3 is 14 amino acids. Written as DNA, the CDR3 is TGTGCCAGCAGCTTGGCCGACTCCTACAATGAGCAGTTCTTC. Protein sequence: CASSLADSYNEQFF.

This sequence joins TRBV7-9 and TRBJ2-5, with 10 bases aligning to TRBD1. Germline values: CDR1 SEHNR, CDR2 FQNEAQ (reference sequence). V trimming: 3 bases; J trimming: 5 bases; junction bases outside the gene matches: 6. The length of the CDR3 is 15 residues. The DNA for the CDR3 is TGTGCCAGCAGCTTGGCGACAGGGGGCGTGGAGACCCAGTACTTC. This encodes CASSLATGGVETQYF.

The chain couples TRBV10-2 to TRBJ2-6; D unclear. The germline gives CDR1 WSHSY, CDR2 SAAADI. Trimming stripped 6 bases from V and 2 bases from J, with 11 bases between. The CDR3 runs to 15 residues. CDR3 sequence reads: CASSDWGTGANVLTF. The CDR3 DNA reads as TGCGCCAGCAGCGACTGGGGTACTGGGGCCAACGTCCTGACTTTC.

V is TRBV30 and J is TRBJ2-7; 11 bases match TRBD2. Germline V gene data show CDR1 as GTSNPN and CDR2 as SVGIG (reference sequence). Germline trimming cut 1 base from V and 5 bases from J; bases unmatched to any gene: 4. CDR3 length: 14 amino acids. The chain's CDR3 is CAWSATSGVNEQYF. The CDR3 nucleotides are TGTGCCTGGAGTGCGACTAGCGGGGTAAACGAGCAGTACTTC. The full variable domain, its missing parts supplied by reference TRBV30 and TRBJ2-7, is SQTIHQWPATLVQPVGSPLSLECTVEGTSNPNLYWYRQAAGRGLQLLFYSVGIGQISSEVPQNLSASRPQDRQFILSSKKLLLSDSGFYLCAWSATSGVNEQYFGPGTRLTVT.

The chain employs TRBV5-8 and TRBJ2-7; D unclear. Germline V gene data show CDR1 as SGHTS and CDR2 as YDEGEE. Trimming left V 6 bases short and J 2 bases short, with 12 bases between. The CDR3 sequence is 13 residues long. CDR3 sequence (DNA): TGTGCCAGCACCCCGGGCCCTACCTACGAGCAGTACTTC. Translation: CASTPGPTYEQYF.

The sample holds a few counts of this clone. The chain is built from TRBV19 and TRBJ2-2; TRBD1 matches at 9 bases. Looked up from germline, CDR1 is LNHDA and CDR2 is SQIVND (reference sequence). Germline trimming cut 5 bases from V and 1 base from J; bases unmatched to any gene: 5. The CDR3 has 16 residues. The CDR3 bases are TGTGCCAGTAGTCCCTTGGACAGGGGGAACACCGGGGAGCTGTTTTTT. This gives the protein CASSPLDRGNTGELFF.

This chain joins TRBV5-1 and TRBJ2-1; D unclear. V was shortened by 4 bases and J by 4 bases, with 18 bases between the two germline ends. Per germline, CDR1 SGHRS and CDR2 YFSETQ. The length of the CDR3 is 16 residues. The CDR3 loop reads CASSRDPRGRYNEQFF. The DNA for the CDR3 is TGCGCCAGCAGCCGAGACCCCAGAGGTCGGTACAATGAGCAGTTCTTC.

The chain joins TRBV9 to TRBJ1-2; tentatively, D is TRBD1 (5 bases). This CDR3 is built from 16 residues. Trimming left V 4 bases short and J 0 bases short, with 16 bases between. CDR1 SGDLS and CDR2 YYNGEE come from the germline V gene. CDR3 in amino acids: CASSPGHPTPNYGYTF. In DNA form, the CDR3 reads TGTGCCAGCAGCCCAGGACACCCGACTCCTAACTATGGCTACACCTTC.

This chain joins TRBV7-9 and TRBJ2-7; 12 bases align to TRBD2. The CDR3 runs 15 residues. Germline CDR1 is SEHNR and CDR2 is FQNEAQ (reference sequence). With V trimmed by 2 bases and J by 5 bases, 4 bases remained unmatched. The chain's CDR3 is CASSLLAGGQDEQYF. CDR3 nucleotide sequence: TGTGCCAGCAGCTTACTAGCGGGGGGGCAGGACGAGCAGTACTTC. Filled out from reference TRBV7-9 and TRBJ2-7, the complete variable domain reads DTGVSQNPRHKITKRGQNVTFRCDPISEHNRLYWYRQTLGQGPEFLTYFQNEAQLEKSRLLSDRFSAERPKGSFSTLEIQRTEQGDSAMYLCASSLLAGGQDEQYFGPGTRLTVT.

The chain couples TRBV19 to TRBJ1-6; no reliable D call. The CDR3 is made up of 15 amino acids. Between the trimmed V and J ends, which lost 3 bases and 7 bases, there was a span of 13 bases. Germline CDR1 reads LNHDA; CDR2 reads SQIVND (reference sequence). CDR3 sequence: CASSIGSGLNSPLHF. The CDR3 DNA sequence: TGTGCCAGTAGTATCGGATCGGGGTTAAATTCACCCCTCCACTTT.

The V gene is TRBV27, the J gene TRBJ1-1; no definite D call. Trimming shortened V by 2 bases and J by 7 bases, and 11 bases separated the two germline ends. Germline CDR1 MNHEY, CDR2 SMNVEV (reference sequence). The CDR3 has 13 residues. The CDR3 nucleotides read TGTGCCAGCAGTTTAGCCCCTACGAGTGAAGCTTTCTTT. Translation gives CASSLAPTSEAFF.

The chain combines TRBV9 with TRBJ1-2; D not certain. Germline loops: CDR1 SGDLS, CDR2 YYNGEE. Trimming shortened V by 4 bases and J by 4 bases, and 17 bases separated the two germline ends. The CDR3 consists of 15 residues. The CDR3 sequence: CASSITRDFAYGYTF. CDR3 bases: TGTGCCAGCAGCATTACACGGGATTTCGCCTATGGCTACACCTTC.

The genes are TRBV13 and TRBJ2-3, with 9 nucleotides matching TRBD2. CDR1 and CDR2 (germline): PRHDT, FYEKMQ (reference sequence). The trim removed 5 bases at V and 2 bases at J, leaving 5 bases unmatched. There are 15 residues in the CDR3. The chain's CDR3 is CASSPRTSDTDTQYF. DNA of the CDR3: TGTGCCAGCAGCCCCCGGACTAGCGACACAGATACGCAGTATTTT. The entire variable domain, with the rest obtained from reference TRBV13 and TRBJ2-3, is as follows: AAGVIQSPRHLIKEKRETATLKCYPIPRHDTVYWYQQGPGQDPQFLISFYEKMQSDKGSIPDRFSAQQFSDYHSELNMSSLELGDSALYFCASSPRTSDTDTQYFGPGTRLTVL.

V and J are TRBV27 and TRBJ1-2; 7 nucleotides align to TRBD1. This CDR3 has 17 amino acids. Germline V gives CDR1 MNHEY, CDR2 SMNVEV (reference sequence). V shed 2 bases, J shed 6 bases, and the junction held 15 bases outside the gene matches. CDR3 amino acids: CASSLKLPTGPSDGYTF. In nucleotides, the CDR3 is TGTGCCAGCAGTTTAAAACTCCCGACAGGGCCTTCTGATGGCTACACCTTC.

The chain recombines TRBV27 with TRBJ1-1; a possible D gene is TRBD1 (6 bases). The CDR3 extends over 14 amino acids. Between the trimmed V and J ends, which lost 3 bases and 1 base, there was a span of 9 bases. The V gene's germline CDR1 is MNHEY and CDR2 SMNVEV (reference sequence). CDR3 nucleotides: TGTGCCAGCAGTTTGGGGGCATCGAACACTGAAGCTTTCTTT. Translation: CASSLGASNTEAFF.

The V and J genes are TRBV9 and TRBJ2-7; D uncertain. Trimming stripped 0 bases from V and 4 bases from J, with 11 bases between. This CDR3 comprises 14 residues. Germline V gene lookup returns CDR1 SGDLS and CDR2 YYNGEE. CDR3 nucleotides: TGTGCCAGCAGCGTAGATGGTGATGGGTACGAGCAGTACTTC. Protein: CASSVDGDGYEQYF.

The chain has TRBV30 and TRBJ2-7; perhaps TRBD1 as D (6 bases). The CDR3 runs to 13 residues. In germline, CDR1 is GTSNPN, CDR2 SVGIG (reference sequence). With 1 base removed from V and 3 bases from J, the gap between germline ends came to 10 bases. The CDR3 nucleotides are TGTGCCTGGAGTGGGCCAGGGGTCTACGAGCAGTACTTC. Amino acids: CAWSGPGVYEQYF.

This rearrangement joins TRBV4-3 to TRBJ2-5; possibly TRBD1 or TRBD2 for D (6 bases each). Between the trimmed V and J ends, which lost 1 base and 1 base, there was a span of 19 bases. The germline CDR1 and CDR2 sequences are LGHNA and YSLEER. The CDR3 length is 18 residues. CDR3 protein: CASSQGASWGASQETQYF. The CDR3 DNA reads TGCGCCAGCAGCCAAGGGGCTAGCTGGGGGGCGAGCCAAGAGACCCAGTACTTC.

The genes are TRBV28 and TRBJ2-7; D possibly corresponds to TRBD1 (6 bases). The germline V gene encodes CDR1 MDHEN and CDR2 SYDVKM. This CDR3 has 14 residues. Trimming removed 7 bases from V and 2 bases from J, with 15 bases in between. In nucleotides, the CDR3 is TGTGCCAGCACCTTACAGGGCTACCCCTACGAGCAGTACTTC. Its protein product is CASTLQGYPYEQYF.

This clone appeared a single time. At the DNA level, this CDR3 is encoded by other sequences in the same sample as well. This chain links TRBV7-9 with TRBJ2-7; no reliable D call. The ends were cut back, 5 bases at V and 3 bases at J, with 8 bases in the middle. CDR3 size: 12 residues. From germline, CDR1 is SEHNR and CDR2 FQNEAQ (reference sequence). The CDR3 sequence: CASSPPHYEQYF. The CDR3, as DNA: TGTGCCAGCAGCCCTCCGCACTACGAGCAGTACTTC.